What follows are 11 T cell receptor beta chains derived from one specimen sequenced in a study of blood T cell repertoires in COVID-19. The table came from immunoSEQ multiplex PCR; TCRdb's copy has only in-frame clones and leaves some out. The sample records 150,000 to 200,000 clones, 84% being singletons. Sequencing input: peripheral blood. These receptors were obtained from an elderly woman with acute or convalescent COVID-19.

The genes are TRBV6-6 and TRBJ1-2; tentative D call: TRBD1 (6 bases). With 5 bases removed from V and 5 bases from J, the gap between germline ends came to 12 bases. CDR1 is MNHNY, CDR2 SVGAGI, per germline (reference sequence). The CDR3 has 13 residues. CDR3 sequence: CASSPGAAYGYTF. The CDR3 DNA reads TGTGCCAGCAGTCCAGGGGCGGCATATGGCTACACCTTC.

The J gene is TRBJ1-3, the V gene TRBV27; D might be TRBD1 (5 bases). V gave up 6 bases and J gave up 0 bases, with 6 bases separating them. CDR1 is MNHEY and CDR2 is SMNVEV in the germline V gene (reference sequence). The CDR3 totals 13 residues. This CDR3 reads CASRGGSGNTIYF. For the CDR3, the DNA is TGTGCCAGCAGGGGGGGCTCTGGAAACACCATATATTTT.

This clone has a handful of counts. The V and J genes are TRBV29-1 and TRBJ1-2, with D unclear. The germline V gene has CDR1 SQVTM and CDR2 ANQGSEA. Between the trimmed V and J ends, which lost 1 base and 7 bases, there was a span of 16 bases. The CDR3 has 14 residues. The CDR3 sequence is CSVEGTSRSGGYTF. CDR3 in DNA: TGCAGCGTTGAAGGGACTTCTCGCTCTGGTGGCTACACCTTC.

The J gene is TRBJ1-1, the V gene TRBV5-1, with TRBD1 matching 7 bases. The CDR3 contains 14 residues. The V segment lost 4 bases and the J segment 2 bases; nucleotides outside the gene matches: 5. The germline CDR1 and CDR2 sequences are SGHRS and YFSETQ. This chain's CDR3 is CASSPGTANTEAFF. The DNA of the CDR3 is TGCGCCAGCAGCCCGGGGACAGCCAACACTGAAGCTTTCTTT.

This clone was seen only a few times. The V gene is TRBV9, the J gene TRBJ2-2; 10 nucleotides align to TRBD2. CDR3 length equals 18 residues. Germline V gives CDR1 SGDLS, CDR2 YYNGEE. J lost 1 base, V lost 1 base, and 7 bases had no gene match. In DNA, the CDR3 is TGTGCCAGCAGCGTATCCATCTCTAGCGGGGGGAACACCGGGGAGCTGTTTTTT. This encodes CASSVSISSGGNTGELFF.

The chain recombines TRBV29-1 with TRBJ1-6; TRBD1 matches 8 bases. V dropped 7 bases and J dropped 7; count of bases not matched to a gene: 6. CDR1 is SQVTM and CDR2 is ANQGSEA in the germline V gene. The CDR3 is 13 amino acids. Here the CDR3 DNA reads TGCAGCGCCGCAGGGGGCCCGAATTCACCCCTCCACTTT. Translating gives CSAAGGPNSPLHF. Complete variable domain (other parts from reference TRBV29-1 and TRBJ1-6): SAVISQKPSRDICQRGTSLTIQCQVDSQVTMMFWYRQQPGQSLTLIATANQGSEATYESGFVIDKFPISRPNLTFSTLTVSNMSPEDSSIYLCSAAGGPNSPLHFGNGTRLTVT.

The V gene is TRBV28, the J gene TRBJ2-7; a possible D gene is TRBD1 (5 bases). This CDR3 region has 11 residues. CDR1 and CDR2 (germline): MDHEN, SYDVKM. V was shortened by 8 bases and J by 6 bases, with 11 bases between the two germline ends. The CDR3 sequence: CASVDIREQYF. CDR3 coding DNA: TGTGCCAGCGTGGACATTCGCGAGCAGTACTTC.

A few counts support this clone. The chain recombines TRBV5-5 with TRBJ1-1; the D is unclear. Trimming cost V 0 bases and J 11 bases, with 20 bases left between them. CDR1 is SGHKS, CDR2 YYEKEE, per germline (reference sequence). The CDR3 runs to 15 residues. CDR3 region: CASSLEGSNTVRAFF. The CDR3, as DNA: TGTGCCAGCAGCTTGGAAGGCTCCAACACTGTGAGGGCTTTCTTT.

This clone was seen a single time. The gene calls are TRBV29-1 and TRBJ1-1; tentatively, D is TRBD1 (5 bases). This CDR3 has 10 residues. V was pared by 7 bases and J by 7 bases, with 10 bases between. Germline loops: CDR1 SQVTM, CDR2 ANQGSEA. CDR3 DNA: TGCAGCGCTAACCAGGGTGAAGCTTTCTTT. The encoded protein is CSANQGEAFF.

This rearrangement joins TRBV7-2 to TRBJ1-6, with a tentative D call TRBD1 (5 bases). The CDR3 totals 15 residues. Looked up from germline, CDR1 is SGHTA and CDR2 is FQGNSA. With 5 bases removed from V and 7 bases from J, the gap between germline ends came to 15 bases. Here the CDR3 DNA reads TGTGCCAGCAGCCCCCGACAGCATACAAATTCACCCCTCCACTTT. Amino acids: CASSPRQHTNSPLHF.

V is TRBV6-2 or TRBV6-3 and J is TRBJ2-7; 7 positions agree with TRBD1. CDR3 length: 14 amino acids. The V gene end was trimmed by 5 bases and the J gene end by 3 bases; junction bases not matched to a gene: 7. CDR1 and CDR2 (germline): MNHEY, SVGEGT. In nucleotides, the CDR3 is TGTGCCAGCAGTCTCCACAGGGGTAACTACGAGCAGTACTTC. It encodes CASSLHRGNYEQYF.